This TCR beta chain was identified during a study of shared clonotypes between healthy human individuals. Study-wide findings and caveats: Some naive CD4 clonotypes, around 4.7%, turned up in common across several donors. Donors were few, which limited the genetic and exposure-history diversity represented.

On sorted subsets, replicate PCRs used 200 to 250 ng DNA, or some 28,000 T cell genomes. The assay was immunoSEQ multiplex PCR, and TCRdb's table has in-frame clones only and misses some. The sample contains around 640,000 clones, about 96% of which appear only once. Naive CD8 cells comprised CD45RO-negative, CCR7-positively selected cells, excluding terminally differentiated effector memory CD45RA+ cells. All donors were healthy HIV-negative adults lacking recent acute infections or vaccinations. Concerning this clone: Its target is unknown.

The germline gives CDR1 MNHNS, CDR2 SASEGT. V dropped 6 bases and J dropped 2 bases, with 14 bases sitting between them. The CDR3 contains 14 residues. This receptor was obtained from a woman aged 25 to 45 in good health. Material: naive CD8+ T cells sorted from blood. This sequence joins TRBV6-1 and TRBJ2-7; weak D call: TRBD2 (6 bases). The CDR3 loop is CASRASGLTYEQYF. In DNA form, the CDR3 reads TGTGCCAGCAGGGCCAGCGGGCTTACCTACGAGCAGTACTTC.